This T cell receptor (beta chain) was profiled in a study of blood T cell repertoires in COVID-19. Study details: The study drew acute and convalescent COVID-19 samples from the United States, Italy and Spain. In each case, the material was cDNA or gDNA derived from T cells, B-cell-depleted T cells, or PBMCs.

Original handling: It was from reference gene primer amplification that nucleated cell counts were estimated. Profiling relied on immunoSEQ multiplex PCR, and the TCRdb table lists in-frame clones only, not all of them. V, J and clone size reflect that table, while D and trimming were determined from the DNA. The sample lists around 270,000 clones; around 84% were seen once. Sequences were obtained from peripheral blood. The sequence came from a middle-aged woman who had recovered from COVID-19.

CDR3 loop: CASRPTGDYGYTF. CDR3 coding DNA: TGTGCCAGCAGGCCCACAGGGGACTATGGCTACACCTTC. The chain recombines TRBV6-5 with TRBJ1-2; 7 bases are shared with TRBD1. The germline V gene encodes CDR1 MNHEY and CDR2 SVGAGI. The CDR3 has 13 amino acids. Trimming took 6 bases from V and 3 from J; bases not matched to a gene: 4.